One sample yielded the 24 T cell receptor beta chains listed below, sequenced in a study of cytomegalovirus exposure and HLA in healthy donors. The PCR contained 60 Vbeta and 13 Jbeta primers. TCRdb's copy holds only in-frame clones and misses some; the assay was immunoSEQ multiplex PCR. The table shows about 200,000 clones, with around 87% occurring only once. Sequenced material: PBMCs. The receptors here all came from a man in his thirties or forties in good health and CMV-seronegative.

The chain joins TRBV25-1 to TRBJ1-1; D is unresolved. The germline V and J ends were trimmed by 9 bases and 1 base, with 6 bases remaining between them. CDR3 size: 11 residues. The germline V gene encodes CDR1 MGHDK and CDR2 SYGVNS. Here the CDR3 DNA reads TGTGCCAGTTCCAGGAACACTGAAGCTTTCTTT. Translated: CASSRNTEAFF.

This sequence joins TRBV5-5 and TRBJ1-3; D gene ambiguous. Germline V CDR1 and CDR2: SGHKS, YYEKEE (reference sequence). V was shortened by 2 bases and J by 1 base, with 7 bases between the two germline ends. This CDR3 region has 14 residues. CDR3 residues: CASSLTLSGNTIYF. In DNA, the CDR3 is TGTGCCAGCAGCTTAACCCTATCTGGAAACACCATATATTTT.

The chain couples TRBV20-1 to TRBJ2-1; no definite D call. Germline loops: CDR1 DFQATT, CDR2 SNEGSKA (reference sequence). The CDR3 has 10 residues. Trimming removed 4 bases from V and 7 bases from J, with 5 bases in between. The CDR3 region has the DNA TGCAGTGCTATCGGGAATGAGCAGTTCTTC. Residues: CSAIGNEQFF.

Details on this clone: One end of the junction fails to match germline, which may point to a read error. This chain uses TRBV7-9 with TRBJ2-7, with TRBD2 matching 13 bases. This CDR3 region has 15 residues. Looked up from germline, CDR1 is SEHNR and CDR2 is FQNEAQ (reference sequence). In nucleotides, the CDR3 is TGTTCCAGCAGCCCAACTAGCGGGAGGGCCTACGAGCAGTACTTC. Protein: CSSSPTSGRAYEQYF.

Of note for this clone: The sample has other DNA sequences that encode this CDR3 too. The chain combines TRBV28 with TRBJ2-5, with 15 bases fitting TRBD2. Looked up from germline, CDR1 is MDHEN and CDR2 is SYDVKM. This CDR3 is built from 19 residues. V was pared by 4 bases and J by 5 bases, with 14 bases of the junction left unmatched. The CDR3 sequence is CASSSLHGTSGRPQETQYF. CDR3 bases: TGTGCCAGCAGTTCCCTCCACGGGACTAGCGGGAGGCCCCAGGAGACCCAGTACTTC.

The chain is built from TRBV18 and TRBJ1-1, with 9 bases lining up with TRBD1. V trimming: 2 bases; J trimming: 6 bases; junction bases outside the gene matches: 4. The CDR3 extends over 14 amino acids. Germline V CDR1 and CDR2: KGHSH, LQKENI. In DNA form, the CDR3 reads TGTGCCAGCTCACCAAGGGACAGGGAACCTGAAGCTTTCTTT. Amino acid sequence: CASSPRDREPEAFF.

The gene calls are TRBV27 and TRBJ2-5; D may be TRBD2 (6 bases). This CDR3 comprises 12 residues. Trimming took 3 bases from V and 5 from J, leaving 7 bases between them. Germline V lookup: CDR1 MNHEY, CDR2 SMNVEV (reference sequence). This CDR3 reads CASSFGGETQYF. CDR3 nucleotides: TGTGCCAGCAGTTTTGGGGGGGAGACCCAGTACTTC.

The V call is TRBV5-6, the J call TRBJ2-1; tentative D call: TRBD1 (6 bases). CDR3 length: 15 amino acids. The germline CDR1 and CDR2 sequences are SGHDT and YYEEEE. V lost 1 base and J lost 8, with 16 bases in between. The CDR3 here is CASSLLGGQGDEQFF. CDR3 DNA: TGTGCCAGCAGCTTGCTTGGGGGCCAGGGCGATGAGCAGTTCTTC.

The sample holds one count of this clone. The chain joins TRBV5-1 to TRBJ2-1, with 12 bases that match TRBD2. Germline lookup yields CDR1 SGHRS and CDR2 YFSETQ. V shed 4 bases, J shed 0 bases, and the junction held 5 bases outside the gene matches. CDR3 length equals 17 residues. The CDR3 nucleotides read TGCGCCAGCAGCCTCGGACTAGCGGGGCCCTCCTACAATGAGCAGTTCTTC. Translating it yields CASSLGLAGPSYNEQFF.

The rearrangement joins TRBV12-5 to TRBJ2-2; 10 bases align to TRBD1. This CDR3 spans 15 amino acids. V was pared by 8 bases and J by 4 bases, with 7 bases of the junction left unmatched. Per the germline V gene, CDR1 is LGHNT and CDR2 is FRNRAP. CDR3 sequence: CASQGTGEGTGELFF. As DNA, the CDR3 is TGTGCTAGTCAGGGGACAGGGGAAGGCACCGGGGAGCTGTTTTTT.

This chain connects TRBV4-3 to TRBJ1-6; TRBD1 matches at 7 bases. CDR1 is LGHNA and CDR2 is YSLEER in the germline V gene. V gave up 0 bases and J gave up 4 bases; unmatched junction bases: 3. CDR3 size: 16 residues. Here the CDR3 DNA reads TGCGCCAGCAGCCAAGAGGACAGGACTTATAATTCACCCCTCCACTTT. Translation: CASSQEDRTYNSPLHF.

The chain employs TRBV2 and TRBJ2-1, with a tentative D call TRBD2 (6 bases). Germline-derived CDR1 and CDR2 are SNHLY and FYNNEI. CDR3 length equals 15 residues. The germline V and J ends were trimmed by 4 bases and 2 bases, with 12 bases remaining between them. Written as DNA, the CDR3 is TGTGCCAGCAGTGGTGGTAGCGGCCCCTACAATGAGCAGTTCTTC. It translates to CASSGGSGPYNEQFF.

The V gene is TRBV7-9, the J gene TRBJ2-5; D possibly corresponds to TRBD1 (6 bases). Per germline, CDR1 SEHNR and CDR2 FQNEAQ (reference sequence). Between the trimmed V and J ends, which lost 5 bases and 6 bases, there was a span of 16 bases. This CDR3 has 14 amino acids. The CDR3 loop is CASSPSGVLKTQYF. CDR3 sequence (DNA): TGTGCCAGCAGCCCCTCAGGGGTTTTAAAGACCCAGTACTTC.

The CDR3 region is CASSDTGRGKTQYF. CDR3 sequence (DNA): TGTGCCAGCAGTGATACCGGGAGGGGGAAGACCCAGTACTTC. This chain links TRBV28 with TRBJ2-5; 8 nucleotides line up with TRBD2. The CDR3 sequence is 14 residues long. Germline trimming cut 5 bases from V and 6 bases from J; bases unmatched to any gene: 8. The germline CDR1 and CDR2 sequences are MDHEN and SYDVKM. The variable domain in full, with the rest retrieved from reference TRBV28 and TRBJ2-5, is DVKVTQSSRYLVKRTGEKVFLECVQDMDHENMFWYRQDPGLGLRLIYFSYDVKMKEKGDIPEGYSVSREKKERFSLILESASTNQTSMYLCASSDTGRGKTQYFGPGTRLLVL.

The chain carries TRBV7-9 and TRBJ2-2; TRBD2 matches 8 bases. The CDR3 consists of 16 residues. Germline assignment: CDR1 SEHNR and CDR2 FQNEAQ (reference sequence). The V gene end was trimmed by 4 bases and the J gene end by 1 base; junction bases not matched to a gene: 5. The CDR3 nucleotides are TGTGCCAGCAGCTCCAGACTAGCGAAGAACACCGGGGAGCTGTTTTTT. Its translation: CASSSRLAKNTGELFF.

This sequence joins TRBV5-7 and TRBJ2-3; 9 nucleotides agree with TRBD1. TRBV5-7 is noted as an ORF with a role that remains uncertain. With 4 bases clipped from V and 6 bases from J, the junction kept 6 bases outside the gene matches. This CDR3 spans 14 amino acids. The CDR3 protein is CASSPRQGGDTQYF. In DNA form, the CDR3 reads TGTGCCAGCAGCCCAAGACAGGGGGGGGATACGCAGTATTTT.

The DNA of the CDR3 is TGTGCCAGTAGTACCCCACTGTCCGGAGGGTATGGCTACACCTTC. It specifies CASSTPLSGGYGYTF. The rearrangement uses TRBV19 and TRBJ1-2; no firm D call. The V gene's germline CDR1 is LNHDA and CDR2 SQIVND (reference sequence). The CDR3 is 15 residues long. The V gene lost 4 bases and the J gene lost 5 bases, with 17 bases spanning the gap.

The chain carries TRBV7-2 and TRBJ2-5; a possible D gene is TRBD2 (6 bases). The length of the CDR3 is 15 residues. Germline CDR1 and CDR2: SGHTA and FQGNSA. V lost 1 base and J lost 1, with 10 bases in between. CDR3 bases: TGTGCCAGCAGCTTAGAGGGTAGCGGCCAAGAGACCCAGTACTTC. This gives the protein CASSLEGSGQETQYF. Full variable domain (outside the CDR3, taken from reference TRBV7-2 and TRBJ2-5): GAGVSQSPSNKVTEKGKDVELRCDPISGHTALYWYRQSLGQGLEFLIYFQGNSAPDKSGLPSDRFSAERTGGSVSTLTIQRTQQEDSAVYLCASSLEGSGQETQYFGPGTRLLVL.

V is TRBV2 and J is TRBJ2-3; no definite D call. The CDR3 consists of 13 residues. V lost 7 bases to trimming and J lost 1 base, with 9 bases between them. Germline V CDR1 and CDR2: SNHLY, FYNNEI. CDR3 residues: CASTFLGTDTQYF. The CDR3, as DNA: TGTGCCAGCACCTTTCTCGGCACAGATACGCAGTATTTT. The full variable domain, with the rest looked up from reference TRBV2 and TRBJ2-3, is EPEVTQTPSHQVTQMGQEVILRCVPISNHLYFYWYRQILGQKVEFLVSFYNNEISEKSEIFDDQFSVERPDGSNFTLKIRSTKLEDSAMYFCASTFLGTDTQYFGPGTRLTVL.

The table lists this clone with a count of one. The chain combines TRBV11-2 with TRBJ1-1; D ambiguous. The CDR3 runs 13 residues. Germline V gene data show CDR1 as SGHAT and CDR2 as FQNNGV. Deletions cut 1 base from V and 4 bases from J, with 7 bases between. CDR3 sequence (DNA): TGTGCCAGCAGCTTAGTAGAGGCCACTGAAGCTTTCTTT. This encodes CASSLVEATEAFF.

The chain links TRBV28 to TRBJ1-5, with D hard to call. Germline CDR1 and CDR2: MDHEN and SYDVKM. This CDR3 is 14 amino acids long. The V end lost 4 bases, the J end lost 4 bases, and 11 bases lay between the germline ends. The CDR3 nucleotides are TGTGCCAGCAGTTCCGACATTTTAAATCAGCCCCAGCATTTT. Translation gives CASSSDILNQPQHF.

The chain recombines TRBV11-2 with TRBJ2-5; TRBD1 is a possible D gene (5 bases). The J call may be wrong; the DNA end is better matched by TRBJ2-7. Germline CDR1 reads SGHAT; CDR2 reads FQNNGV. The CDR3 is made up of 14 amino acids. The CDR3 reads CASSLSQGSYEQYF. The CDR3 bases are TGTGCCAGCAGCTTGAGTCAGGGTTCGTACGAGCAGTACTTC.

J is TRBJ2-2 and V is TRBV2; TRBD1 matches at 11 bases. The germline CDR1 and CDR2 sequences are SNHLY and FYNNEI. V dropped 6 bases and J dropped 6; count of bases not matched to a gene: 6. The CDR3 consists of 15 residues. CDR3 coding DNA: TGTGCCAGCAGACTTCCGGGACAGGGGGCCGGGGAGCTGTTTTTT. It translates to CASRLPGQGAGELFF.

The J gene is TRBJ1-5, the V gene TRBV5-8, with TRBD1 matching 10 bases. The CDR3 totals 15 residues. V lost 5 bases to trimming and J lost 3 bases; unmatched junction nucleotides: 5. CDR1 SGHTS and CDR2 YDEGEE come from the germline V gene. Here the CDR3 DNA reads TGTGCCAGCAGTCCGGGACAGGGGAACAATCAGCCCCAGCATTTT. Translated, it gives CASSPGQGNNQPQHF.